A single T cell receptor beta chain is shown here with its context. Its antigen is not identified. This sample is part of a study of identifying expanded T cells in peripheral blood. Regarding the study as a whole: Technical replicates showed around 1.3 changed clones; two weeks roughly 18; four weeks 19.

From germline, CDR1 is SGHRS and CDR2 YFSETQ. V was shortened by 1 base and J by 5 bases, with 12 bases between the two germline ends. This CDR3 comprises 14 residues. Assay used: immunoSEQ multiplex PCR; TCRdb lists only in-frame clones, some missing. The sample carries 80,000 to 90,000 clones, about nine tenths recorded once. Healthy donors had no documented immune events, such as infections, while sampled. V usage is TRBV5-1 and J usage is TRBJ2-5; D may be TRBD1 (6 bases). This clonotype originated in a person aged 18 to 75 in good health. Sequenced sample: blood. The CDR3 loop reads CASSLIPGEETQYF. The CDR3 DNA follows: TGCGCCAGCAGCTTGATCCCAGGGGAGGAGACCCAGTACTTC.